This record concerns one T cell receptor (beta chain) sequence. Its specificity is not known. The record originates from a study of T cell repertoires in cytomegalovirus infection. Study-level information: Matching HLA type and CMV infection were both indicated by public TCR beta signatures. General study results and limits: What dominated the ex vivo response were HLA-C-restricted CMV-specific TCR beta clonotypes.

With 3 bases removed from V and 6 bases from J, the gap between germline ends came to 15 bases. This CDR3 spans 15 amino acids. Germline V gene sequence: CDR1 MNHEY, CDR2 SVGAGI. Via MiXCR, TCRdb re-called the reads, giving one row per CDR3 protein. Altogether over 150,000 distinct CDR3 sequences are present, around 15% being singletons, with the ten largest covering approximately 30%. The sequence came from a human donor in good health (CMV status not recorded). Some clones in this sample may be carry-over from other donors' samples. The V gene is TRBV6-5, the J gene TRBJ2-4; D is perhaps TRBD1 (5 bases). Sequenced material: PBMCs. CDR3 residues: CASSYETQGRNIQYF. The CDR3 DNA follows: TGTGCCAGCAGTTATGAGACCCAGGGCAGAAACATTCAGTACTTC.